The 28 T cell receptor beta chains given below trace back to one sample, sequenced in a study of beta chain features in type 1 diabetes. Expressed TCRB transcripts got sequenced, as all isolated RNA was reverse transcribed. Some clones are missing from TCRdb's copy, which holds only in-frame ones; the method was immunoSEQ multiplex PCR. The profile shows over 150,000 clones, about 8.1% of them singletons. Sequencing used central memory CD4+ T cells from blood. The receptors originated from a man between 18 and 35 years old in good health.

This rearrangement joins TRBV5-8 to TRBJ2-7; tentative D call: TRBD2 (5 bases). The CDR3 totals 16 residues. The germline V and J ends were trimmed by 0 bases and 0 bases, with 13 bases remaining between them. The germline gives CDR1 SGHTS, CDR2 YDEGEE. The CDR3, as DNA: TGTGCCAGCAGCTTGGAGGGTGGACTCAGCTCCTACGAGCAGTACTTC. Translating gives CASSLEGGLSSYEQYF.

This clone was counted between two and nine times. This rearrangement joins TRBV28 to TRBJ2-6; TRBD2 might be the D (5 bases). Trimming pared 5 bases from V and 1 base from J, leaving 12 bases between. Looked up from germline, CDR1 is MDHEN and CDR2 is SYDVKM. This CDR3 spans 16 amino acids. CDR3 region: CASSPGDISGANVLTF. The DNA for the CDR3 is TGTGCCAGCAGTCCCGGGGATATATCTGGGGCCAACGTCCTGACTTTC. The variable domain in full, completed from reference TRBV28 and TRBJ2-6, reads DVKVTQSSRYLVKRTGEKVFLECVQDMDHENMFWYRQDPGLGLRLIYFSYDVKMKEKGDIPEGYSVSREKKERFSLILESASTNQTSMYLCASSPGDISGANVLTFGAGSRLTVL.

This sequence joins TRBV6-6 and TRBJ1-4; no reliable D call. The CDR3 spans 15 residues. Trimming took off 2 bases at V and 4 bases at J, with 11 bases between the two ends. Germline CDR1 reads MNHNY; CDR2 reads SVGAGI (reference sequence). Written as DNA, the CDR3 is TGTGCCAGCAGTTACGGGTCAGGACTTAATGAAAAACTGTTTTTT. Translated, it gives CASSYGSGLNEKLFF.

The rearrangement links TRBV7-2 to TRBJ1-5; D is undetermined. The CDR3 loop spans 14 amino acids. The ends were cut back, 2 bases at V and 7 bases at J, with 12 bases in the middle. Germline V gene data show CDR1 as SGHTA and CDR2 as FQGNSA. The CDR3 DNA reads as TGTGCCAGCAGCTTAAGGACTGAAGCGCAGCCCCAGCATTTT. Protein: CASSLRTEAQPQHF.

Concerning this clone: Other DNA sequences in this sample translate to the same CDR3. The rearrangement links TRBV19 to TRBJ2-7; TRBD2 agrees at 7 bases. The CDR3 length is 12 residues. In germline, CDR1 is LNHDA, CDR2 SQIVND (reference sequence). V shed 4 bases and J 3 bases; nucleotides not matched to a gene: 0. CDR3 nucleotide sequence: TGTGCCAGTAGTACGGGGGGCTACGAGCAGTACTTC. It encodes CASSTGGYEQYF.

This sequence joins TRBV5-4 and TRBJ2-1; 12 nucleotides line up with TRBD2. The J segment lost 0 bases and the V segment lost 4 bases, leaving 5 bases of the junction unmatched. From germline, CDR1 is SGHNT and CDR2 YYREEE (reference sequence). This CDR3 has 17 amino acids. The CDR3 DNA reads as TGTGCCAGCAGCCCAACTAGCGGGGGGACCTCCTACAATGAGCAGTTCTTC. It is translated as CASSPTSGGTSYNEQFF.

The chain is built from TRBV29-1 and TRBJ2-1, with 8 bases matching TRBD2. The germline CDR1 and CDR2 sequences are SQVTM and ANQGSEA. V trimming: 4 bases; J trimming: 8 bases; junction bases outside the gene matches: 10. This CDR3 has 14 residues. The CDR3 here is CSVAHPGGRDEQFF. In DNA, the CDR3 is TGCAGCGTTGCCCATCCGGGGGGGAGGGATGAGCAGTTCTTC.

This clone was seen a handful of times. This chain connects TRBV30 to TRBJ2-5; no clear D. The CDR3 is 12 amino acids. Trimming left V 1 base short and J 4 bases short, with 7 bases between. Germline V gene sequence: CDR1 GTSNPN, CDR2 SVGIG (reference sequence). The CDR3 nucleotides read TGTGCCTGGAGTGCTAGACGAGAGACCCAGTACTTC. Translation: CAWSARRETQYF.

With respect to this clone: Likely a read error: the CDR3 ends without its conserved phenylalanine or tryptophan. The DNA is omitted, as the CDR3 cannot be located on it reliably, and the CDR3 follows TCRdb's listing. CDR3 sequence reads: CASSEPAPTGFRL. The V call is TRBV6-1, the J call TRBJ2-7; the table's D call of TRBD1 was not tested on the DNA. From its first to its last residue, the CDR3 has 13 amino acids. Germline V CDR1 and CDR2: MNHNS, SASEGT.

This clone was observed a handful of times. This chain connects TRBV9 to TRBJ2-3; D is perhaps TRBD2 (5 bases). The V and J ends lost 0 bases and 1 base respectively, with 6 bases between them. Germline V gene sequence: CDR1 SGDLS, CDR2 YYNGEE. There are 14 residues in the CDR3. The CDR3 nucleotides read TGTGCCAGCAGCGTAGCGCGGGGCACAGATACGCAGTATTTT. Translation gives CASSVARGTDTQYF.

As regards this clone: One end of the junction is discordant with germline, which a read error may explain. The gene calls are TRBV5-4 and TRBJ1-4; D remains ambiguous. This CDR3 is 14 amino acids long. Germline loops: CDR1 SGHNT, CDR2 YYREEE (reference sequence). The CDR3: CASSTAGTNEKLFF. CDR3 DNA: TGCGCCAGCAGCACCGCCGGGACTAATGAAAAACTGTTTTTT.

The chain joins TRBV4-3 to TRBJ2-2, with D hard to call. The CDR3 is 15 residues long. V lost 1 base to trimming and J lost 1 base, with 7 bases between them. Germline values: CDR1 LGHNA, CDR2 YSLEER. CDR3 loop: CASSQGAGNTGELFF. In DNA form, the CDR3 reads TGCGCCAGCAGCCAAGGGGCCGGGAACACCGGGGAGCTGTTTTTT.

The rearrangement uses TRBV14 and TRBJ2-7; TRBD1 might be the D (6 bases). This CDR3 has 17 amino acids. Trimming stripped 0 bases from V and 3 bases from J, with 18 bases between. From germline, CDR1 is SGHDN and CDR2 FVKESK. The CDR3 DNA reads as TGTGCCAGCAGCCAAGATAATCCGCTTACAGGGTTCTACGAGCAGTACTTC. Translating gives CASSQDNPLTGFYEQYF.

This clone was seen more than once but under ten times. The chain has TRBV6-5 and TRBJ2-1; 9 positions match TRBD1. This CDR3 region has 15 residues. V gave up 6 bases and J gave up 2 bases; unmatched junction bases: 5. Germline lookup yields CDR1 MNHEY and CDR2 SVGAGI. DNA of the CDR3: TGTGCCAGCAGCTCGGACAGGGGTGCCTACAATGAGCAGTTCTTC. It encodes CASSSDRGAYNEQFF.

CDR3 sequence reads: CAWSTGLRTEAFF. CDR3 sequence (DNA): TGTGCCTGGAGTACAGGGCTCAGGACTGAAGCTTTCTTT. This chain uses TRBV30 with TRBJ1-1, with a weak D call TRBD1 (6 bases). This CDR3 is 13 amino acids long. Germline-derived CDR1 and CDR2 are GTSNPN and SVGIG (reference sequence). V lost 2 bases and J 5 bases, leaving 12 bases between the germline ends.

This chain joins TRBV4-3 and TRBJ2-7; tentative D call: TRBD1 (5 bases). V gave up 2 bases and J gave up 2 bases, with 7 bases separating them. Per the germline V gene, CDR1 is LGHNA and CDR2 is YSLEER. The CDR3 totals 13 residues. The CDR3: CASSQQTAYEQYF. The DNA for the CDR3 is TGCGCCAGCAGCCAACAGACAGCCTACGAGCAGTACTTC.

The chain is built from TRBV19 and TRBJ1-5; possibly TRBD1 for D (5 bases). V lost 5 bases to trimming and J lost 2 bases, with 10 bases between them. CDR1 and CDR2 (germline): LNHDA, SQIVND (reference sequence). CDR3 size: 14 residues. The CDR3 loop is CASSSSGGNQPQHF. The CDR3, as DNA: TGTGCCAGTAGTTCCTCGGGGGGCAATCAGCCCCAGCATTTT.

This clone was observed at least ten times. The chain links TRBV13 to TRBJ1-2; D gene ambiguous. Germline CDR1 and CDR2: PRHDT and FYEKMQ (reference sequence). The CDR3 extends over 14 amino acids. The ends were cut back, 0 bases at V and 2 bases at J, with 7 bases in the middle. Here the CDR3 DNA reads TGTGCCAGCAGCTTAGGGGGGAGAAACTATGGCTACACCTTC. This translates into CASSLGGRNYGYTF.

The chain combines TRBV11-2 with TRBJ1-2, with D maybe TRBD1 (5 bases). Germline V gene sequence: CDR1 SGHAT, CDR2 FQNNGV. The CDR3 consists of 15 residues. Trimming removed 0 bases from V and 4 bases from J, with 12 bases in between. The CDR3 here is CASSLDRGSAYGYTF. CDR3 in DNA: TGTGCCAGCAGCTTAGATCGGGGGTCCGCCTATGGCTACACCTTC.

J is TRBJ2-7 and V is TRBV11-2; a possible D gene is TRBD1 (6 bases). The germline CDR1 and CDR2 sequences are SGHAT and FQNNGV. This CDR3 has 14 residues. V was pared by 6 bases and J by 2 bases, with 14 bases between. The CDR3 sequence is CASSPNQGPYEQYF. CDR3 sequence (DNA): TGTGCCAGCAGTCCGAATCAGGGGCCCTACGAGCAGTACTTC.

Only a few counts were recorded for this clone. The rearrangement joins TRBV19 to TRBJ2-1, with 8 bases identical to TRBD2. J was trimmed by 1 base and V by 6 bases; bases with no gene match: 8. Germline CDR1 is LNHDA and CDR2 is SQIVND (reference sequence). The CDR3 has 16 amino acids. The CDR3 loop reads CASRNGGAGSYNEQFF. In nucleotides, the CDR3 is TGTGCCAGTAGAAACGGGGGGGCCGGGTCCTACAATGAGCAGTTCTTC.

J is TRBJ2-7 and V is TRBV9; perhaps TRBD2 as D (6 bases). This CDR3 is built from 13 residues. The V and J ends lost 5 bases and 11 bases respectively, with 20 bases between them. Per germline, CDR1 SGDLS and CDR2 YYNGEE. Written as DNA, the CDR3 is TGTGCCAGCAGTGACTTATTGGTGACGGGGGAGTACTTC. It translates to CASSDLLVTGEYF.

This clone appeared a few times. The chain couples TRBV2 to TRBJ2-7; the match to TRBD1 covers 9 bases. The trim removed 7 bases at V and 1 base at J, leaving 2 bases unmatched. The CDR3 length is 13 residues. CDR1 and CDR2 (germline): SNHLY, FYNNEI. CDR3 residues: CASKGQGSYEQYF. DNA of the CDR3: TGTGCCAGCAAGGGACAGGGTTCCTACGAGCAGTACTTC.

The chain recombines TRBV30 with TRBJ1-6; TRBD1 agrees at 7 bases. This CDR3 comprises 15 residues. V was clipped by 3 bases and J by 8 bases; unmatched bases: 10. The germline gives CDR1 GTSNPN, CDR2 SVGIG (reference sequence). This CDR3 is CAWSTPGQFYSPLHF. CDR3 nucleotides: TGTGCCTGGAGCACTCCGGGACAGTTCTATTCACCCCTCCACTTT.

This clone showed up just a few times. This chain uses TRBV10-3 with TRBJ1-2; D not certain. Between the trimmed V and J ends, which lost 0 bases and 7 bases, there was a span of 6 bases. This CDR3 spans 12 amino acids. Germline V lookup: CDR1 ENHRY, CDR2 SYGVKD. The CDR3 sequence: CAISESRAGYTF. The CDR3 DNA is TGTGCCATCAGTGAGTCGCGGGCTGGCTACACCTTC.

This clone was recorded at least ten times. The J gene is TRBJ2-7, the V gene TRBV5-1, with 7 positions matching TRBD1. The trim removed 4 bases at V and 5 bases at J, leaving 9 bases unmatched. This CDR3 region has 14 residues. The germline V gene has CDR1 SGHRS and CDR2 YFSETQ. The CDR3 protein is CASSRWTGRDEQYF. CDR3 nucleotide sequence: TGCGCCAGCAGCCGATGGACAGGAAGGGACGAGCAGTACTTC.

V and J are TRBV7-3 and TRBJ2-5; 13 nucleotides line up with TRBD2. Germline values: CDR1 SGHTA, CDR2 FQGTGA. CDR3 size: 16 residues. V lost 2 bases, J lost 2 bases, and 2 bases stayed unmatched. The CDR3: CASSLGLAGAQETQYF. The CDR3 DNA follows: TGTGCCAGCAGCTTAGGACTAGCGGGGGCTCAAGAGACCCAGTACTTC.

This clone occurred many times. The chain couples TRBV4-2 to TRBJ2-2, with TRBD1 as a possible D gene (6 bases). From germline, CDR1 is LGHNA and CDR2 YNFKEQ. The CDR3 totals 16 residues. With 2 bases removed from V and 5 bases from J, the gap between germline ends came to 15 bases. CDR3 region: CASSQIHRVRTGELFF. The CDR3 nucleotides read TGTGCCAGCAGCCAAATCCACAGGGTTCGGACCGGGGAGCTGTTTTTT.